The present TCR beta chain was sequenced within a study of cytomegalovirus exposure and HLA in healthy donors. Study findings and constraints: In all likelihood, a cluster of highly shared sequence variants was a sequencing artifact. When the data were analyzed later, several of the most significant clusters appeared to be linked to common viral pathogens.

Vbeta (60) and Jbeta (13) primers were used in the PCR. In the original analysis: Around 11 million shared chains were among the approximately 76 million unique TCR beta chains that a later analysis counted. Clones were read by immunoSEQ multiplex PCR, and TCRdb kept only the in-frame ones, dropping some. V, J and clone size were drawn from that table, and D and trimming were deduced from the DNA. The listing records 100,000 to 150,000 clones. Trimming took 5 bases from V and 8 from J; bases not matched to a gene: 1. Looked up from germline, CDR1 is SGHNT and CDR2 is YENEEA. The CDR3 spans 13 residues. In regard to this clone: Antigen: not known.

The material sequenced was PBMCs. The chain recombines TRBV11-3 with TRBJ2-1; TRBD2 agrees at 12 bases. This sequence was found in a woman between 35 and 50 years old in good health and CMV-seropositive. In nucleotides, the CDR3 is TGTGCCAGCAGCCCTAGCGGGAGGGATGAGCAGTTCTTC. Translating it yields CASSPSGRDEQFF.